The 8 T cell receptor beta chains below were found in one sample sequenced in a study of spatial heterogeneity in lung cancer. Time point here: sample taken at primary tumor resection. Sequencing covered unsorted whole RNA taken from tumor, nontumor lung or frozen PBMC. MiXCR, applied by TCRdb to the 5' RACE reads, yields one record per CDR3 protein. The table lists roughly 70,000 distinct CDR3 sequences, about an eighth of them singletons. The sample was PBMCs, taken at surgery. The receptors here all came from a male donor with early-stage non-small cell lung cancer.

The chain employs TRBV4-1 and TRBJ1-1; unclear D gene. The germline CDR1 and CDR2 sequences are MGHRA and YSYEKL. Trimming took 1 base from V and 3 from J, leaving 12 bases between them. The CDR3 sequence is 15 residues long. The CDR3 nucleotides read TGCGCCAGCAGCCAAGGCCCCGAAGGGTACACTGAAGCTTTCTTT. Translation: CASSQGPEGYTEAFF.

This clonotype was seen a handful of times. The chain combines TRBV29-1 with TRBJ1-3; D gene unclear. The V gene lost 0 bases and the J gene lost 1 base, with 7 bases spanning the gap. The germline V gene has CDR1 SQVTM and CDR2 ANQGSEA. The CDR3 sequence is 14 residues long. The CDR3 DNA reads as TGCAGCGTTGAAGATAGGAATTCTGGAAACACCATATATTTT. It is translated as CSVEDRNSGNTIYF.

The table lists this clonotype with a few counts. The V call is TRBV5-5, the J call TRBJ2-5; 9 bases are a match to TRBD1. The junction had 6 bases not matched to a gene; V was cut back by 0 bases and J by 6 bases. The germline CDR1 and CDR2 sequences are SGHKS and YYEKEE (reference sequence). The CDR3 is made up of 15 amino acids. The CDR3 sequence is CASSLGGQGLKTQYF. The CDR3 DNA reads TGTGCCAGCAGCTTGGGAGGACAGGGGTTGAAGACCCAGTACTTC. The variable domain in full, completed from reference TRBV5-5 and TRBJ2-5, reads DAGVTQSPTHLIKTRGQQVTLRCSPISGHKSVSWYQQVLGQGPQFIFQYYEKEERGRGNFPDRFSARQFPNYSSELNVNALLLGDSALYLCASSLGGQGLKTQYFGPGTRLLVL.

This rearrangement joins TRBV7-9 to TRBJ2-1, with D perhaps matching TRBD1 or TRBD2 (5 bases each). The CDR3 covers 14 residues. CDR1 is SEHNR, CDR2 FQNEAQ, per germline (reference sequence). The V end was cut by 5 bases, the J end by 3 bases, with 11 bases between. This CDR3 reads CASSRRDHYNEQFF. The CDR3 DNA reads TGTGCCAGCAGCCGCCGGGACCACTACAATGAGCAGTTCTTC.

The V gene is TRBV7-9, the J gene TRBJ1-5; D call uncertain. The germline gives CDR1 SEHNR, CDR2 FQNEAQ (reference sequence). The CDR3 loop spans 14 amino acids. V was cut by 5 bases and J by 0 bases, with 8 bases left in between. In nucleotides, the CDR3 is TGTGCCAGCAGCCCGGATAATAGCAATCAGCCCCAGCATTTT. It encodes CASSPDNSNQPQHF. Based on the CDR3 plus reference TRBV7-9 and TRBJ1-5, the full variable domain is DTGVSQNPRHKITKRGQNVTFRCDPISEHNRLYWYRQTLGQGPEFLTYFQNEAQLEKSRLLSDRFSAERPKGSFSTLEIQRTEQGDSAMYLCASSPDNSNQPQHFGDGTRLSIL.

This clonotype was recorded many times. J is TRBJ1-1 and V is TRBV4-3; 7 bases line up with TRBD1. The V gene end was trimmed by 2 bases and the J gene end by 0 bases; junction bases not matched to a gene: 3. Germline V gene data show CDR1 as LGHNA and CDR2 as YSLEER. This CDR3 region has 15 residues. CDR3 in amino acids: CASSQSGQMNTEAFF. The CDR3 region has the DNA TGCGCCAGCAGCCAATCGGGACAGATGAACACTGAAGCTTTCTTT.

The chain employs TRBV4-1 and TRBJ2-3; no reliable D call. The CDR3 spans 17 residues. V shed 0 bases and J shed 6 bases, with 19 bases lying between them. CDR1 and CDR2 from the germline V gene are MGHRA and YSYEKL. The CDR3 DNA follows: TGCGCCAGCAGCCAAGATCGTGGGGTCTCGCCCCGGGATACGCAGTATTTT. It is translated as CASSQDRGVSPRDTQYF.

In this sample, this clonotype turned up many times. The chain combines TRBV11-1 with TRBJ2-1, with 8 bases lining up with TRBD2. CDR3 size: 15 residues. Germline assignment: CDR1 SGHAT and CDR2 FQDESV (reference sequence). J was trimmed by 9 bases and V by 2 bases; bases with no gene match: 9. CDR3 in amino acids: CASSLHRTSLSEQFF. CDR3 nucleotide sequence: TGTGCCAGCAGCTTACATAGGACTAGCCTCAGTGAGCAGTTCTTC.